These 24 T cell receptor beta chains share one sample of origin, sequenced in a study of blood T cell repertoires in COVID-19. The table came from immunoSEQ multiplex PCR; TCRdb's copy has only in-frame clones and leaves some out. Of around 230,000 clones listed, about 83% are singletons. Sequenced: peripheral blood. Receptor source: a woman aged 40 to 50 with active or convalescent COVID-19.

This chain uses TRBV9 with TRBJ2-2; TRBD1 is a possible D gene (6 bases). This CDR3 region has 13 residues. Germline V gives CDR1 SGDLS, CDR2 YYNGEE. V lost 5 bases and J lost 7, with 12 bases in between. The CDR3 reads CASRGALGGELFF. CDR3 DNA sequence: TGTGCCAGCAGGGGGGCTCTAGGCGGGGAGCTGTTTTTT.

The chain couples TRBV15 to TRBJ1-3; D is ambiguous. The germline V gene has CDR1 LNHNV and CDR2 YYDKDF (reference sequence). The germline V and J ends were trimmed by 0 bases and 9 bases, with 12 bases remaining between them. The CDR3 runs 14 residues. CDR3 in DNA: TGTGCCACCAGCAGAGATCAGGTCGATGGCACCATATATTTT. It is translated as CATSRDQVDGTIYF.

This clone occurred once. The CDR3 reads CASRSGGTSGAYEQYF. For the CDR3, the DNA is TGTGCCAGCAGGTCTGGGGGGACTAGCGGTGCCTACGAGCAGTACTTC. V gene TRBV28 combines with J gene TRBJ2-7; the match to TRBD2 covers 11 bases. The trim removed 6 bases at V and 2 bases at J, leaving 9 bases unmatched. Germline lookup yields CDR1 MDHEN and CDR2 SYDVKM. The CDR3 runs 16 residues.

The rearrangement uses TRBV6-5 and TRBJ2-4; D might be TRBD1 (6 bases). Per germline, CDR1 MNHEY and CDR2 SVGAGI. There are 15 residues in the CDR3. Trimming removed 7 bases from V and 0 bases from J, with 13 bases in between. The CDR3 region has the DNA TGTGCCAGCACGGACAGAGATCTAGCCAAAAACATTCAGTACTTC. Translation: CASTDRDLAKNIQYF.

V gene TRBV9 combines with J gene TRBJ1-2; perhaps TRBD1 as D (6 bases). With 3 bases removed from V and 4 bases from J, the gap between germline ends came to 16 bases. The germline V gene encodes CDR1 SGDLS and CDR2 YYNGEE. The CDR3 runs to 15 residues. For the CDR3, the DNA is TGTGCCAGCAGCGCCTCCGCGGGGGCTCGCTATGGCTACACCTTC. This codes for CASSASAGARYGYTF.

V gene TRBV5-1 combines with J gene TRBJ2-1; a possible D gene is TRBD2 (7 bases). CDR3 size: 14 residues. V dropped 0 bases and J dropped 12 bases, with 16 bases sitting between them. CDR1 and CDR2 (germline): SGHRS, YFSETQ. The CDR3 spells CASSLGDAGARQFF. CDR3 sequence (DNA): TGCGCCAGCAGCTTGGGGGACGCGGGGGCCAGGCAGTTCTTC.

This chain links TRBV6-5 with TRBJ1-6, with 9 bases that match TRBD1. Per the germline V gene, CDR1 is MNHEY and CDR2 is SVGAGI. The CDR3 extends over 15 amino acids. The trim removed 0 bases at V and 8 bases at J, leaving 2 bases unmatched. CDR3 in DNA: TGTGCCAGCAGTTACTCACGGGACAGGGATTCACCCCTCCACTTT. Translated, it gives CASSYSRDRDSPLHF.

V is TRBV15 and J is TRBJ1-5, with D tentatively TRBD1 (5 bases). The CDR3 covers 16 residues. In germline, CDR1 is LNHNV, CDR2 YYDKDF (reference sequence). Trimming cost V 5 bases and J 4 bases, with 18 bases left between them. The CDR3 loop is CATSADPTVYNQPQHF. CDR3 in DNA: TGTGCCACCAGCGCGGACCCGACAGTTTATAATCAGCCCCAGCATTTT.

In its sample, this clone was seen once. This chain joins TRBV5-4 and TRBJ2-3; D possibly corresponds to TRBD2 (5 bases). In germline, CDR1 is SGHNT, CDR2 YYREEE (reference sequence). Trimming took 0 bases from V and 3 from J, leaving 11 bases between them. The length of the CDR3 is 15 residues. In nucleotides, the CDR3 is TGTGCCAGCAGCTTGGAAGGCCGGGGAACAGATACGCAGTATTTT. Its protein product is CASSLEGRGTDTQYF.

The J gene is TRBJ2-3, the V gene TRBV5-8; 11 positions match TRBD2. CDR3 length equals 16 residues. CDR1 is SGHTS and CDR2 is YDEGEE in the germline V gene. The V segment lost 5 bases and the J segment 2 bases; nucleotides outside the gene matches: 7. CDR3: CASRGRLAGYTDTQYF. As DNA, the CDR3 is TGTGCCAGCAGAGGGAGACTAGCGGGATACACAGATACGCAGTATTTT.

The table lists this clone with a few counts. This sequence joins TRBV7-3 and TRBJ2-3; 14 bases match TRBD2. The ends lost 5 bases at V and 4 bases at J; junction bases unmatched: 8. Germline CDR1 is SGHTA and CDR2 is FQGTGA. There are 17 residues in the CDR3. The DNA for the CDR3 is TGTGCCAGCAGCACGGGACTAGCGGGAGTTGTCGCAGATACGCAGTATTTT. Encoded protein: CASSTGLAGVVADTQYF.

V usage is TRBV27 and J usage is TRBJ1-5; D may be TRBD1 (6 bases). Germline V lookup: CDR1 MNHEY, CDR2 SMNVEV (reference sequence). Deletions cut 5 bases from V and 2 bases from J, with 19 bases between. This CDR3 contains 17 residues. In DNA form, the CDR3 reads TGTGCCAGCAGTCTAAACCAGGGGCCTTGGGGCAATCAGCCCCAGCATTTT. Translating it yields CASSLNQGPWGNQPQHF.

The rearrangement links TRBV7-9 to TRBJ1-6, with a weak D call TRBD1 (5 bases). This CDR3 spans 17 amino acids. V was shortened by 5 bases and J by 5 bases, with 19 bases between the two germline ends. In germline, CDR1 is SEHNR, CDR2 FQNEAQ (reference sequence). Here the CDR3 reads CASSANRFTQNNSPLHF. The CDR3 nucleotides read TGTGCCAGCAGCGCTAACAGGTTTACCCAGAATAATTCACCCCTCCACTTT.

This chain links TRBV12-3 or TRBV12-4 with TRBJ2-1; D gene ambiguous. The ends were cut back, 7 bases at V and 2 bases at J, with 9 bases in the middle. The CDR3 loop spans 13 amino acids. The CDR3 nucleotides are TGTGCCAGCATTGGTGGGCCCTACAATGAGCAGTTCTTC. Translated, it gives CASIGGPYNEQFF.

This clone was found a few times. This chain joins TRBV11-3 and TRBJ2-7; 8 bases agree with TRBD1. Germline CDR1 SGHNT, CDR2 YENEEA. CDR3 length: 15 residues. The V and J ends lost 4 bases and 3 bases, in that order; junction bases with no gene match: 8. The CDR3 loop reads CASSSYDRGYYEQYF. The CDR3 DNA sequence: TGTGCCAGCAGCTCATATGACAGGGGTTACTACGAGCAGTACTTC.

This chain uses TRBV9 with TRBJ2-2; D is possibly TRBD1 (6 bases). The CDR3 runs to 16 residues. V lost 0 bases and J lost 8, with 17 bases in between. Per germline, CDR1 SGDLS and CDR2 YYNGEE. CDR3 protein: CASSVENTGIRGELFF. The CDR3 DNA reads TGTGCCAGCAGCGTAGAGAATACAGGGATCCGGGGGGAGCTGTTTTTT.

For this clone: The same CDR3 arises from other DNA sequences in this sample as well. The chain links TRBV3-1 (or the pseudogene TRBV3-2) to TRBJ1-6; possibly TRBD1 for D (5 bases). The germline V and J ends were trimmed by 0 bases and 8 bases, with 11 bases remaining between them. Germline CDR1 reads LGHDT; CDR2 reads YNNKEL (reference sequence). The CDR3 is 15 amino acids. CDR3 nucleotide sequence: TGTGCCAGCAGCCAAGATTGGGGGGTCGATTCACCCCTCCACTTT. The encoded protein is CASSQDWGVDSPLHF.

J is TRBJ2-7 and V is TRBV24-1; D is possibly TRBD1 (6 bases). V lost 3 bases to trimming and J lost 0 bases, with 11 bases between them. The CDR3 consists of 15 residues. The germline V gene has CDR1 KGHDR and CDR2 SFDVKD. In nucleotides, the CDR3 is TGTGCCACCAGTGATGGTGGGGGCGTCTCCTACGAGCAGTACTTC. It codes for CATSDGGGVSYEQYF.

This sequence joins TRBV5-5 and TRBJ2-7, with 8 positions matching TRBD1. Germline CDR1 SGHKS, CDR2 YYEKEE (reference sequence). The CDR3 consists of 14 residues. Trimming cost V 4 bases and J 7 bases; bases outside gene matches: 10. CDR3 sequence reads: CASSGGTGSGEQYF. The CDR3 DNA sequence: TGTGCCAGCAGCGGCGGGACAGGTTCTGGGGAGCAGTACTTC.

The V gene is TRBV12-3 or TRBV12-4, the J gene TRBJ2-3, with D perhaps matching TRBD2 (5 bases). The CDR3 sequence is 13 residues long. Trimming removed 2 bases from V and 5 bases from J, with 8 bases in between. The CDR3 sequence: CASSLLEGDTQYF. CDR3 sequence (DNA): TGTGCCAGCAGTTTACTCGAGGGAGATACGCAGTATTTT.

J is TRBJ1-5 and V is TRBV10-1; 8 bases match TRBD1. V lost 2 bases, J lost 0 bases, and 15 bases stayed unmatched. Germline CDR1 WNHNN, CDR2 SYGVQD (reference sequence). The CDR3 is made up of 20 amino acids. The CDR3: CASSENLWTGKGSSNQPQHF. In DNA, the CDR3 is TGCGCCAGCAGTGAGAATCTCTGGACAGGGAAGGGTTCTAGCAATCAGCCCCAGCATTTT.

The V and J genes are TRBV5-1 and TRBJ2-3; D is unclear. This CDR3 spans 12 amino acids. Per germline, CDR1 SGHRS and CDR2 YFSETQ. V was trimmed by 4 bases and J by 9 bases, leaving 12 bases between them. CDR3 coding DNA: TGCGCCAGCAGCCTCCTAGGCGAGACGCAGTATTTT. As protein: CASSLLGETQYF.

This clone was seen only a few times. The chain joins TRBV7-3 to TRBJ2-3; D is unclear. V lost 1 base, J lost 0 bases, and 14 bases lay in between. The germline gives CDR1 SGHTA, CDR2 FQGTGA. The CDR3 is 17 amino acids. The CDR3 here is CASSLRAASFSTDTQYF. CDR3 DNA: TGTGCCAGCAGCTTAAGGGCCGCATCCTTCAGCACAGATACGCAGTATTTT.

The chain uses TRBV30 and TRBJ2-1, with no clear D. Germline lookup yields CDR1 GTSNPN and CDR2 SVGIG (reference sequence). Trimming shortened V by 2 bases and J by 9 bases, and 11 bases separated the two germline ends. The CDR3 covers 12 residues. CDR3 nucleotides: TGTGCCTGGAGTTTACAGTTCGGTGAGCAGTTCTTC. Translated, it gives CAWSLQFGEQFF.